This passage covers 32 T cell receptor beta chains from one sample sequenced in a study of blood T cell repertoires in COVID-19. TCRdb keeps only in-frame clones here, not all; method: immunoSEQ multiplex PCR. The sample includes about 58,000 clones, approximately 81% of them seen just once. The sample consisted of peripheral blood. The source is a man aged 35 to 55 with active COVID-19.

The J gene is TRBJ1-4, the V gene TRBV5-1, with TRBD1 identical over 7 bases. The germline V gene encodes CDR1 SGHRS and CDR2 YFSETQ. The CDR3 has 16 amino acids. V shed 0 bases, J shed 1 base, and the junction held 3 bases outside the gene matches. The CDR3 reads CASSLERTGTNEKLFF. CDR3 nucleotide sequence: TGCGCCAGCAGCTTGGAAAGGACAGGAACTAATGAAAAACTGTTTTTT.

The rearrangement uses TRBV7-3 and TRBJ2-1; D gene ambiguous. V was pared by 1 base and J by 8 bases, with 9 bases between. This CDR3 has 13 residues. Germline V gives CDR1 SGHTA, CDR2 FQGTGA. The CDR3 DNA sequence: TGTGCCAGCAGCTTAAGGGCTGGCGATGAGCAGTTCTTC. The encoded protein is CASSLRAGDEQFF.

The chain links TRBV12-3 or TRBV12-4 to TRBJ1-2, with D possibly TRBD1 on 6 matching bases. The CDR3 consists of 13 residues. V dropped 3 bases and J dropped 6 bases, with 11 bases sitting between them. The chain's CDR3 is CASSFERGNGYTF. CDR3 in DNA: TGTGCCAGCAGTTTCGAGAGGGGGAATGGCTACACCTTC.

CDR3 DNA: TGCGCCAGCACCGGGGACAGTATCCACGAGCAGTACTTC. Its translation is CASTGDSIHEQYF. The chain carries TRBV23-1 and TRBJ2-7; 7 bases are shared with TRBD1. TRBV23-1 is designated an ORF whose function remains uncertain. There are 13 residues in the CDR3. V lost 7 bases and J lost 5; bases outside the gene matches: 8.

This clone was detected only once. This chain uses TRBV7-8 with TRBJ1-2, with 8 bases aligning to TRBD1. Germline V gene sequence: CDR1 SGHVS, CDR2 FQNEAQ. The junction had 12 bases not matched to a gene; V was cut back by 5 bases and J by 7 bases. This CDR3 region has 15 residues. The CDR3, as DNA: TGTGCCAGCAGCCACGACAGGACAGGGAAGGTTGGCTACACCTTC. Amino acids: CASSHDRTGKVGYTF.

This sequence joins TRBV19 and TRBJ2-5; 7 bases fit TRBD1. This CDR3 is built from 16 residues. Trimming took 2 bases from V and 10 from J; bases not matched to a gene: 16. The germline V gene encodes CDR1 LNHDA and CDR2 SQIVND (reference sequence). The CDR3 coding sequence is TGTGCCAGTAGTATAAGCCCAGGGGGAGTGGGATGGGGCCAGTACTTC. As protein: CASSISPGGVGWGQYF.

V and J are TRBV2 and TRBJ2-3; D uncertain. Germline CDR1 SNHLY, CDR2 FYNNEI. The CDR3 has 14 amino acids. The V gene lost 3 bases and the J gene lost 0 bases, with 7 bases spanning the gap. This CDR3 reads CASSESTSTDTQYF. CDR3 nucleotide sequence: TGTGCCAGCAGTGAGTCTACTAGCACAGATACGCAGTATTTT. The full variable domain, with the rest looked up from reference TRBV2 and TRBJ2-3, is EPEVTQTPSHQVTQMGQEVILRCVPISNHLYFYWYRQILGQKVEFLVSFYNNEISEKSEIFDDQFSVERPDGSNFTLKIRSTKLEDSAMYFCASSESTSTDTQYFGPGTRLTVL.

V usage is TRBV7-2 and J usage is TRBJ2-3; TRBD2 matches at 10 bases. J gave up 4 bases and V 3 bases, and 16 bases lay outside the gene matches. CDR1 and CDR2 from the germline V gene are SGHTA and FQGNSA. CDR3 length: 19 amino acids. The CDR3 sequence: CASSFRGTLAGDRPDTQYF. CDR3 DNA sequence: TGTGCCAGCAGCTTCAGGGGCACCCTAGCGGGAGATCGTCCAGATACGCAGTATTTT.

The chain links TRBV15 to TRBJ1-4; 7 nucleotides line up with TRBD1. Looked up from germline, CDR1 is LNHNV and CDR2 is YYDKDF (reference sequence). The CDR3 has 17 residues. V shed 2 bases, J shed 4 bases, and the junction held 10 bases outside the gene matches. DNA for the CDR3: TGTGCCACCAGCAGACGCAGAACCGGGACAGTTAATGAAAAACTGTTTTTT. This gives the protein CATSRRRTGTVNEKLFF.

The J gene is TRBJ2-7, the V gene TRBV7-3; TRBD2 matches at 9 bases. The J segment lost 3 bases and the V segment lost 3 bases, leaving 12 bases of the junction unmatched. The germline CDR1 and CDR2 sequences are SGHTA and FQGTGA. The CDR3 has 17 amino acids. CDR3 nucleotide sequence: TGTGCCAGCAGCTTCCTTAGCGGGAGTGGTTCCTTCTACGAGCAGTACTTC. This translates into CASSFLSGSGSFYEQYF.

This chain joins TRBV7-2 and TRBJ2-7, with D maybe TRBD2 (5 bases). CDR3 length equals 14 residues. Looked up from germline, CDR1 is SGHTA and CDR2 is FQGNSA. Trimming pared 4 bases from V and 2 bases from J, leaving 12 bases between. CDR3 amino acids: CASSSQSGTYEQYF. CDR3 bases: TGTGCCAGCAGCTCCCAATCGGGGACCTACGAGCAGTACTTC.

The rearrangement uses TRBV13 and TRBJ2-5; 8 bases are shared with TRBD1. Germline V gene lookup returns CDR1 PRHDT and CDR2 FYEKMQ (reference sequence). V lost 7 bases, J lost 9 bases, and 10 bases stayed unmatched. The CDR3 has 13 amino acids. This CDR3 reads CASTGQGRSAQYF. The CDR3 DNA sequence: TGTGCCAGCACCGGACAGGGACGTTCGGCCCAGTACTTC.

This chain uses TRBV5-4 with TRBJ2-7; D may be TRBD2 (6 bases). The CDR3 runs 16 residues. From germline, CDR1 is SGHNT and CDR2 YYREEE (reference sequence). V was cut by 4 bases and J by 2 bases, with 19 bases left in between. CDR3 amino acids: CASSPSREKLTYEQYF. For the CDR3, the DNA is TGTGCCAGCAGCCCCTCCCGGGAGAAACTAACCTACGAGCAGTACTTC.

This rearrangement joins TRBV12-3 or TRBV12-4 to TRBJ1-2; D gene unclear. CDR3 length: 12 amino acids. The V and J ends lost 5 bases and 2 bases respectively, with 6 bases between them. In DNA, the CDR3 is TGTGCCAGCAGTCAGAAGAACTATGGCTACACCTTC. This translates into CASSQKNYGYTF.

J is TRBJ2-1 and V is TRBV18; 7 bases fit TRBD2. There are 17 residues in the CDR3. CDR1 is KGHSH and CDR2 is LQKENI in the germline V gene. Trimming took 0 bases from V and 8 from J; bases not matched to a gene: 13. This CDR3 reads CASSPPFSGRAPYEQFF. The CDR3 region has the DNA TGTGCCAGCTCACCACCGTTCTCGGGGAGGGCCCCCTATGAGCAGTTCTTC.

CDR3 region: CATSDPGTGNYGYTF. The CDR3 coding sequence is TGTGCCACCAGTGACCCCGGGACAGGGAACTATGGCTACACCTTC. The chain combines TRBV24-1 with TRBJ1-2; 9 bases are shared with TRBD1. Germline CDR1 KGHDR, CDR2 SFDVKD. This CDR3 has 15 amino acids. V dropped 4 bases and J dropped 2; count of bases not matched to a gene: 4.

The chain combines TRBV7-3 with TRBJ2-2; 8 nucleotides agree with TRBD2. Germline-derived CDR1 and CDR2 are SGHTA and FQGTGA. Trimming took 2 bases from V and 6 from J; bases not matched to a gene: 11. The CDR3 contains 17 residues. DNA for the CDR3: TGTGCCAGCAGCTTACAGGGAACGGGAGGGAGTTCCGGGGAGCTGTTTTTT. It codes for CASSLQGTGGSSGELFF.

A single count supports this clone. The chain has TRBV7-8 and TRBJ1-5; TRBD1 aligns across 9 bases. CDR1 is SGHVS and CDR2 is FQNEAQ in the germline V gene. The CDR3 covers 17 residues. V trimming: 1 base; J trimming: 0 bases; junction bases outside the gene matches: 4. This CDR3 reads CASSLGGTGNSNQPQHF. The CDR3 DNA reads TGTGCCAGCAGCTTAGGCGGGACAGGGAATAGCAATCAGCCCCAGCATTTT.

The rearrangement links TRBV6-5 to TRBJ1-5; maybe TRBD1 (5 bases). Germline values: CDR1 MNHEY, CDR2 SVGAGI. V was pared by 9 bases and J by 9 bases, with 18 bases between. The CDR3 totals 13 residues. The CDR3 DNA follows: TGTGCCAGTACACCGGGGGGTATGGGGCCCCAGCATTTT. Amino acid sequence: CASTPGGMGPQHF.

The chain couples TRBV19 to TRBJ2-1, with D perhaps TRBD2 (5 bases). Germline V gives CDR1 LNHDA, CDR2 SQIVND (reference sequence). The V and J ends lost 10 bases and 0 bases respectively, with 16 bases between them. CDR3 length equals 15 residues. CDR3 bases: TGTGCCACTTCATCGGGGTTTAGCTCCTACAATGAGCAGTTCTTC. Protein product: CATSSGFSSYNEQFF.

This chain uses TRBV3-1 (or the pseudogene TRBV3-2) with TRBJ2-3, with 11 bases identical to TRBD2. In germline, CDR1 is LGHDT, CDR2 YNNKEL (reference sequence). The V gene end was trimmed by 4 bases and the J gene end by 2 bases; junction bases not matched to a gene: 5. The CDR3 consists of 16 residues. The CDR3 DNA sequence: TGTGCCAGCAGCCCCGGGACTAGCGGTTTCACAGATACGCAGTATTTT. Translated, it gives CASSPGTSGFTDTQYF.

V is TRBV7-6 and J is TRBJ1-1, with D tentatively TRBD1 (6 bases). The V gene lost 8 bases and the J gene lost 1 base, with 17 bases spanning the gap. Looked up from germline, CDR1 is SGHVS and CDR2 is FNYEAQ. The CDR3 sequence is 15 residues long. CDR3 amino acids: CASRQESIGNTEAFF. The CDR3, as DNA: TGTGCCAGCCGACAGGAGTCGATCGGGAACACTGAAGCTTTCTTT.

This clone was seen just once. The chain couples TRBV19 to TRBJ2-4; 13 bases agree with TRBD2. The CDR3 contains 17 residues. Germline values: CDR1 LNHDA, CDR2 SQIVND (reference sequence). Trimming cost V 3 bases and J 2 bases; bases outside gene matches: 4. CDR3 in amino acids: CASSIRGTSGTKNIQYF. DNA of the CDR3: TGTGCCAGTAGTATCCGAGGGACTAGCGGGACCAAAAACATTCAGTACTTC.

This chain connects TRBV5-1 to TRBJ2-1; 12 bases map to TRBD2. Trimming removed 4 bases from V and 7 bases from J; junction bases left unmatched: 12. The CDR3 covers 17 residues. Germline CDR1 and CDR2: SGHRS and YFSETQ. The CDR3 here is CASSLWASGRAGNEQFF. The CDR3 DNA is TGCGCCAGCAGCCTGTGGGCTAGCGGGAGGGCCGGGAATGAGCAGTTCTTC.

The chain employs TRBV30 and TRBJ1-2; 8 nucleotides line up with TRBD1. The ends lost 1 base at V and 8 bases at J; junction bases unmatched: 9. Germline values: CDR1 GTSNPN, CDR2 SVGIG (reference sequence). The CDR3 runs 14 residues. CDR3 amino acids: CAWSGVGRGRGYTF. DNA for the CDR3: TGTGCCTGGAGTGGGGTTGGCAGGGGGCGAGGCTACACCTTC.

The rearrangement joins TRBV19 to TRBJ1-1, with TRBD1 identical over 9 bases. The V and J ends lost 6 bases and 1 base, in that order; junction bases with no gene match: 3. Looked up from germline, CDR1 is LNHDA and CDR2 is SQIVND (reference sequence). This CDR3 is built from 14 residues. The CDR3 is CASSRTGANTEAFF. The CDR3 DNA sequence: TGTGCCAGTAGCCGGACAGGGGCGAACACTGAAGCTTTCTTT.

The CDR3 reads CASSLVAVTYNEQFF. In DNA form, the CDR3 reads TGTGCCAGCAGCTTGGTAGCGGTGACCTACAATGAGCAGTTCTTC. The chain joins TRBV7-2 to TRBJ2-1; D may be TRBD2 (6 bases). Trimming took 3 bases from V and 2 from J, leaving 11 bases between them. The CDR3 runs to 15 residues. Germline-derived CDR1 and CDR2 are SGHTA and FQGNSA.

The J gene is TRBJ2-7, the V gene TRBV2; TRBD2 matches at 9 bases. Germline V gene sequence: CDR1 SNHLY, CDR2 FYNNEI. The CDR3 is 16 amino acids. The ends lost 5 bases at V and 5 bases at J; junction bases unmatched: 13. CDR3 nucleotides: TGTGCCAGCAGTCCTAACCCGGGACTAGCCTTCCACGAGCAGTACTTC. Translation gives CASSPNPGLAFHEQYF.

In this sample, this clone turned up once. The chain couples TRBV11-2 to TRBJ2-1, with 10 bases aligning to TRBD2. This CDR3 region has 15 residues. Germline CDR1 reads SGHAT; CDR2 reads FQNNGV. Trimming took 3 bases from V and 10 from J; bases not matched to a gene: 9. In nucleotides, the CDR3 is TGTGCCAGCAGCTTCGGGCTACTAGCGGGACGAGAGCAGTTCTTC. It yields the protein CASSFGLLAGREQFF.

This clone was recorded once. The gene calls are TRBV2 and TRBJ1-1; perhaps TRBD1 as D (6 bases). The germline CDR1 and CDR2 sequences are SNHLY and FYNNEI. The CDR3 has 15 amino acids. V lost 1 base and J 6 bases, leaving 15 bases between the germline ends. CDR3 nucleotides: TGTGCCAGCAGTGAAGACAGGGAAATGGGATCTGAAGCTTTCTTT. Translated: CASSEDREMGSEAFF.

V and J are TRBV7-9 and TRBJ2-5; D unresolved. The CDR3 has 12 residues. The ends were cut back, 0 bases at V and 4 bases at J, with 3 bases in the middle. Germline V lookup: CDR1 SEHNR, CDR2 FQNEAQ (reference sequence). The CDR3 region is CASSLARETQYF. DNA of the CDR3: TGTGCCAGCAGCTTAGCCAGAGAGACCCAGTACTTC.

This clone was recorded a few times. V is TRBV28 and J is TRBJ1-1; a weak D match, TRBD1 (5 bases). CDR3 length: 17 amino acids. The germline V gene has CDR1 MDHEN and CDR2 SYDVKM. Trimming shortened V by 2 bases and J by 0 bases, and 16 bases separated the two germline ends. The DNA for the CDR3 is TGTGCCAGCAGTTTAGCCCAGGGCACTAACATGAACACTGAAGCTTTCTTT. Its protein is CASSLAQGTNMNTEAFF.